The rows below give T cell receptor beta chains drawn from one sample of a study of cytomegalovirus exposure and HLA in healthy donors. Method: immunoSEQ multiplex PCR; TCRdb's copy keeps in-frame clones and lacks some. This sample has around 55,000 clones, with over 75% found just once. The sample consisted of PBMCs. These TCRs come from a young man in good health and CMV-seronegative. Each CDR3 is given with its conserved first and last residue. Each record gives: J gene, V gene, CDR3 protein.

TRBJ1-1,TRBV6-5,CASSYGDRDFLTEAFF
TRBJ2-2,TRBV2,CASIRASQNTGELFF
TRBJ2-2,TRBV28,CASLTGLFPGELFF
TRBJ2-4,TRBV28,CASSIGGSANF
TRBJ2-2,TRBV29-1,CSVAGTSGDTGELFF
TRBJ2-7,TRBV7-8,CASSRSILGTDEQYF
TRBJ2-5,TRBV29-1,CSAEVGGGRGETQYF
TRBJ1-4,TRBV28,CASSLAGSNEKLFF
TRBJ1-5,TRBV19,CASSMSGVFFNQPQHF
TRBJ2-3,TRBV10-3,CAISRTGGTDTQYF
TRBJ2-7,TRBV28,CASSLGGAGDYEQYF
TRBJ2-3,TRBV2,CASKKGTARADTQYF
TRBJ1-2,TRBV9,CASSVDIGVEGYTF
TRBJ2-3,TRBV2,CASSRTGDGRTDTQYF
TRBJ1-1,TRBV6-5,CASSFWDSTEAFF
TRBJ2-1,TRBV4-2,CASSQEAGGTYNEQFF
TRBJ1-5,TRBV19,CATQTQGFGNQPQHF
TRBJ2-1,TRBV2,CASRVRGLQFF
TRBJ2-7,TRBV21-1,CASSKPTRVTYDEQYF
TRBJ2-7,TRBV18,CASSQDRDSIKYF
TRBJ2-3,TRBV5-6,CASSPAVAGTDTQYF
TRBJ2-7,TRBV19,CASSLAPGGPYEQYF
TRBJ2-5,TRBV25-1,CASSESTGRGETQYF
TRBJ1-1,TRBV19,CASSRHLEAFF
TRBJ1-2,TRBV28,CASSEGHFYGYTF
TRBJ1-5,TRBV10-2,CASRQTGGGNQPQHF
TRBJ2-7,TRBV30,CASWGLYEQYF
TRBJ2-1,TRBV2,CASSEEGYNEQFF
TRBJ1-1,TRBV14,CASSQARDSLNTEAFF